The clone carrying this T cell receptor (beta chain) has a count of ten or more. Its antigen remains unknown. CDR1 is MNHNS, CDR2 SASEGT, per germline. The germline V and J ends were trimmed by 5 bases and 5 bases, with 15 bases remaining between them. This CDR3 contains 14 residues. The data were taken from a study of T cells in Graves' hyperthyroidism and ophthalmopathy. Broader study findings: A model of 13 V-J pairs discriminated ophthalmopathy from stable hyperthyroidism.

Subjects aged 18 to 65 presented with newly diagnosed hyperthyroidism of less than 2 months' duration. The blood sample dates from first hyperthyroidism diagnosis, preceding any ophthalmopathy symptoms. TCR beta CDR3 region amplification was performed from RNA transcripts. With the HTBI primer set, the TCR CDR3 went through a first round of RT-PCR. A single record per CDR3 protein comes from TCRdb applying MiXCR to the multiplex PCR reads. The sample shows under 200,000 distinct CDR3 sequences, 9.4% of them seen only once. The sample was blood. The J gene is TRBJ1-2, the V gene TRBV6-1; D not certain. This clonotype was obtained from a woman younger than 30 with Graves' hyperthyroidism that later progressed to Graves' ophthalmopathy. The DNA for the CDR3 is TGTGCCAGCAGTTACCGACCCGAGTCATATGGCTACACCTTC. Translated, it gives CASSYRPESYGYTF.